This TCR beta chain was identified during a study of blood T cell repertoires in COVID-19. TCRdb's table, derived via immunoSEQ multiplex PCR, lists solely in-frame clones and lacks some. The data contain 150,000 to 200,000 clones, around 90% of them singletons. The CDR3 extends over 16 amino acids. J was trimmed by 0 bases and V by 5 bases; bases with no gene match: 4. Germline values: CDR1 LNHDA, CDR2 SQIVND (reference sequence). The sequencing input was peripheral blood. This chain joins TRBV19 and TRBJ2-1; TRBD2 agrees at 10 bases. The clonotype was recovered from a woman over 75 with COVID-19, enrolled during active disease. CDR3 coding DNA: TGTGCCAGTAGTTCCCTAGCGGGGGTCTCCTACAATGAGCAGTTCTTC. Translating gives CASSSLAGVSYNEQFF.